This TCR beta chain emerged from a study of vaccination and CD4 T cells after COVID-19. TCRdb re-called the PCR reads with MiXCR, one entry per CDR3 protein. In the table there are 25,000 to 30,000 distinct CDR3 sequences, roughly 51% of which are singletons. The sample's time point: late sampling 161 to 241 days after vaccination in a few convalescent patients. Positive PCR tests were logged from March through December 2020, ahead of US Alpha, Beta and Delta variants. Germline V lookup: CDR1 MNHEY, CDR2 SMNVEV (reference sequence). This CDR3 is built from 14 residues. The ends were cut back, 5 bases at V and 1 base at J, with 11 bases in the middle. Points from the study as a whole: Median roughly 90% of reactive clones detected in convalescent patients emerged only post-vaccination. In convalescent patients, 304 of 307 vaccine-specific clones were mono-reactive for SARS-CoV-2 spike. A relatively small number of convalescent patients were studied, and no early post-infection timepoints were included.

This clonotype was recorded a few times. Its antigen is unknown. The chain combines TRBV27 with TRBJ1-1; no reliable D call. Sequences were derived from CD4+ T cells from blood, sampled about 7 months after SARS-CoV-2 vaccination. The receptor was derived from a human donor who had recovered from COVID-19. The CDR3, as DNA: TGTGCCAGCAGTCCAGGAGGGTGGAACACTGAAGCTTTCTTT. It codes for CASSPGGWNTEAFF.